This T cell receptor (beta chain) was identified in a study of blood T cell repertoires in COVID-19. In the study overall: Samples of COVID-19 (acute and convalescent) were obtained from the United States, Italy and Spain. Nucleic acid was either cDNA or gDNA, and it came from T cells, B-cell-depleted T cells, or PBMCs.

CDR3 length equals 14 residues. J gave up 7 bases and V 1 base, and 4 bases lay outside the gene matches. Germline CDR1 SGHAT, CDR2 FQNNGV. Original processing notes: Amplification from reference gene primers served as the basis for estimated nucleated cell counts. Sequenced by immunoSEQ multiplex PCR; TCRdb stores in-frame clones only, minus some. The V and J calls and clone size were taken over from that table, and D and trimming were inferred from the DNA. Of fewer than 50,000 clones in the sample, about 70% are singletons; the top ten hold approximately 60%. Sequenced sample: peripheral blood. The chain employs TRBV11-2 and TRBJ2-5, with 9 nucleotides matching TRBD2. This receptor was identified in a man at least 80 years old with acute or convalescent COVID-19. CDR3 sequence: CASSLVPAGGTQYF. The CDR3 DNA sequence: TGTGCCAGCAGCTTAGTTCCAGCGGGAGGGACCCAGTACTTC.